Listed here are 17 T cell receptor beta chains from one sample, sequenced in a study of cytotoxic CD8 clonotypes in ibrutinib-treated CLL. Sequenced by immunoSEQ multiplex PCR; TCRdb stores in-frame clones only, minus some. The table shows more than 25,000 clones, with about 80% occurring only once. The sample here was PBMCs, taken after 36 months of ibrutinib treatment. These TCRs come from a human donor with chronic lymphocytic leukemia.

Note on this clone: The same CDR3 is also encoded by other DNA sequences in this sample. This chain joins TRBV4-1 and TRBJ1-1; D is unclear. The germline CDR1 and CDR2 sequences are MGHRA and YSYEKL. The CDR3 spans 14 residues. Trimming took off 0 bases at V and 1 base at J, with 6 bases between the two ends. The CDR3 loop is CASSQDAGNTEAFF. DNA of the CDR3: TGCGCCAGCAGCCAAGATGCGGGGAACACTGAAGCTTTCTTT.

The chain has TRBV9 and TRBJ1-4; no clear D gene. CDR1 is SGDLS, CDR2 YYNGEE, per germline. V gave up 0 bases and J gave up 4 bases, with 16 bases separating them. CDR3 length: 17 amino acids. This CDR3 is CASSVAQYPGSNEKLFF. The CDR3 DNA reads TGTGCCAGCAGCGTAGCCCAATACCCAGGCAGTAATGAAAAACTGTTTTTT.

This chain joins TRBV7-7 and TRBJ2-7; TRBD1 agrees at 10 bases. The CDR3 has 14 amino acids. CDR1 is SSHAT and CDR2 is FNYEAQ in the germline V gene (reference sequence). V lost 5 bases and J lost 3; bases outside the gene matches: 4. CDR3 bases: TGTGCCAGCAGCCCCGGGACAGGGGTCTACGAGCAGTACTTC. Translated: CASSPGTGVYEQYF.

The J gene is TRBJ1-2, the V gene TRBV2; D gene ambiguous. Germline CDR1 reads SNHLY; CDR2 reads FYNNEI. There are 13 residues in the CDR3. V was pared by 3 bases and J by 3 bases, with 8 bases between. The CDR3 loop reads CASSENSDYGYTF. In nucleotides, the CDR3 is TGTGCCAGCAGTGAGAACAGCGACTATGGCTACACCTTC. Together with reference TRBV2 and TRBJ1-2, the CDR3 gives the full variable domain: EPEVTQTPSHQVTQMGQEVILRCVPISNHLYFYWYRQILGQKVEFLVSFYNNEISEKSEIFDDQFSVERPDGSNFTLKIRSTKLEDSAMYFCASSENSDYGYTFGSGTRLTVV.

The J gene is TRBJ1-2, the V gene TRBV19, with D uncertain. The CDR3 sequence is 15 residues long. The ends were cut back, 7 bases at V and 4 bases at J, with 19 bases in the middle. Germline V gene lookup returns CDR1 LNHDA and CDR2 SQIVND (reference sequence). CDR3 region: CASKAPLENGYGYTF. The CDR3 DNA reads TGTGCCAGTAAGGCACCCCTAGAAAACGGCTATGGCTACACCTTC.

The V and J genes are TRBV19 and TRBJ2-5; tentative D call: TRBD1 (5 bases). Per the germline V gene, CDR1 is LNHDA and CDR2 is SQIVND (reference sequence). The CDR3 runs to 15 residues. Trimming removed 3 bases from V and 4 bases from J, with 15 bases in between. The CDR3 bases are TGTGCCAGTAGTATGCGGCAGGGTAAAAGAGAGACCCAGTACTTC. Amino acid sequence: CASSMRQGKRETQYF.

V usage is TRBV28 and J usage is TRBJ2-7; D perhaps matches TRBD1 (6 bases). The CDR3 spans 14 residues. The germline gives CDR1 MDHEN, CDR2 SYDVKM. Trimming pared 0 bases from V and 2 bases from J, leaving 8 bases between. CDR3 nucleotides: TGTGCCAGCAGTTTATGGGACAGCACCTACGAGCAGTACTTC. It translates to CASSLWDSTYEQYF.

Written as DNA, the CDR3 is TGCGCCAGCAGCTTGGGGCAGCAAAAAACCTACGAGCAGTACTTC. It yields the protein CASSLGQQKTYEQYF. The chain has TRBV5-1 and TRBJ2-7; D unclear. Germline loops: CDR1 SGHRS, CDR2 YFSETQ. The V gene lost 0 bases and the J gene lost 2 bases, with 12 bases spanning the gap. CDR3 size: 15 residues.

This sequence joins TRBV27 and TRBJ1-5, with 10 nucleotides matching TRBD1. Germline lookup yields CDR1 MNHEY and CDR2 SMNVEV (reference sequence). Trimming took 6 bases from V and 2 from J; bases not matched to a gene: 10. The CDR3 runs to 17 residues. The CDR3 DNA follows: TGTGCCAGCAGGCCCCGAACCGGGACAGGGGGCAATCAGCCCCAGCATTTT. Translated, it gives CASRPRTGTGGNQPQHF.

V gene TRBV10-3 combines with J gene TRBJ1-2, with D maybe TRBD1 (6 bases). In germline, CDR1 is ENHRY, CDR2 SYGVKD. The germline V and J ends were trimmed by 10 bases and 5 bases, with 20 bases remaining between them. The CDR3 contains 14 residues. The CDR3: CATTGGGGKYGYTF. CDR3 coding DNA: TGTGCCACTACAGGTGGAGGGGGGAAGTATGGCTACACCTTC.

V usage is TRBV6-1 and J usage is TRBJ1-6, with TRBD1 as a possible D gene (5 bases). The germline V gene encodes CDR1 MNHNS and CDR2 SASEGT. V lost 4 bases, J lost 8 bases, and 18 bases lay in between. The CDR3 is 16 amino acids. The CDR3 DNA reads TGTGCCAGCAGTGCGACCAGGGCGGGTGGCTATTCACCCCTCCACTTT. This encodes CASSATRAGGYSPLHF.

The chain joins TRBV18 to TRBJ2-3; 8 bases map to TRBD2. The J segment lost 4 bases and the V segment lost 4 bases, leaving 10 bases of the junction unmatched. The germline V gene encodes CDR1 KGHSH and CDR2 LQKENI. The CDR3 is 16 residues long. The CDR3: CASSLSGTSIADTQYF. The CDR3 bases are TGTGCCAGCTCACTTTCCGGGACTAGTATTGCAGATACGCAGTATTTT. The full variable domain, in which reference TRBV18 and TRBJ2-3 provide the parts outside the CDR3, is NAGVMQNPRHLVRRRGQEARLRCSPMKGHSHVYWYRQLPEEGLKFMVYLQKENIIDESGMPKERFSAEFPKEGPSILRIQQVVRGDSAAYFCASSLSGTSIADTQYFGPGTRLTVL.

J is TRBJ2-1 and V is TRBV5-1, with D hard to call. Germline-derived CDR1 and CDR2 are SGHRS and YFSETQ. This CDR3 has 12 amino acids. The germline V and J ends were trimmed by 4 bases and 4 bases, with 6 bases remaining between them. The CDR3 is CASSNSYNEQFF. CDR3 coding DNA: TGCGCCAGCAGCAACTCTTACAATGAGCAGTTCTTC.

This chain uses TRBV5-6 with TRBJ2-2, with a possible D match to TRBD1 (6 bases). Germline V gene sequence: CDR1 SGHDT, CDR2 YYEEEE. V lost 4 bases, J lost 1 base, and 14 bases lay in between. CDR3 size: 16 residues. The CDR3, as DNA: TGTGCCAGCAGCCCGGAACCGGGACAGAACACCGGGGAGCTGTTTTTT. Its translation is CASSPEPGQNTGELFF.

The chain combines TRBV5-1 with TRBJ1-6; D not resolved. Germline V gives CDR1 SGHRS, CDR2 YFSETQ. With 3 bases removed from V and 0 bases from J, the gap between germline ends came to 10 bases. The CDR3 contains 16 residues. CDR3 DNA sequence: TGCGCCAGCAGCTCTTCAGTGAGCTCCTATAATTCACCCCTCCACTTT. The encoded protein is CASSSSVSSYNSPLHF.

The chain carries TRBV5-6 and TRBJ2-1; D might be TRBD2 (5 bases). The CDR3 loop spans 15 amino acids. Trimming left V 0 bases short and J 6 bases short, with 13 bases between. Germline V gene sequence: CDR1 SGHDT, CDR2 YYEEEE. CDR3 amino acids: CASSLGDFLANEQFF. The CDR3 DNA is TGTGCCAGCAGCTTGGGTGACTTCCTAGCCAATGAGCAGTTCTTC.

The chain has TRBV7-3 and TRBJ2-3, with D unclear. The V gene lost 4 bases and the J gene lost 2 bases, with 10 bases spanning the gap. CDR3 length: 14 amino acids. Germline values: CDR1 SGHTA, CDR2 FQGTGA. The CDR3 DNA sequence: TGTGCCAGCAGCTCCAGTGGGTACACAGATACGCAGTATTTT. Protein sequence: CASSSSGYTDTQYF.